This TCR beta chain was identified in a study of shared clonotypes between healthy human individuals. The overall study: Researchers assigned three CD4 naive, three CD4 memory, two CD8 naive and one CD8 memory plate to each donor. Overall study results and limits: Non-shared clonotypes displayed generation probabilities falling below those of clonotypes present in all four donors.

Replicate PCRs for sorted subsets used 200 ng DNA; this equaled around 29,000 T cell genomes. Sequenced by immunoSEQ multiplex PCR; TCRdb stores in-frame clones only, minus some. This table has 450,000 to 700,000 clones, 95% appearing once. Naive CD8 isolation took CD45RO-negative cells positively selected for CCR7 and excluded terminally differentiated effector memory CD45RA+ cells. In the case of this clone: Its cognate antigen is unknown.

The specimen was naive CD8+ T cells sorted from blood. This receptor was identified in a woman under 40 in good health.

The CDR3 DNA reads TGTGCCAGCAGTTACGGGGTGGGGGCTGGACAGCCCCAGCATTTT. Amino acids: CASSYGVGAGQPQHF. This chain links TRBV6-5 with TRBJ1-5, with D perhaps TRBD1 (6 bases). Trimming pared 2 bases from V and 7 bases from J, leaving 15 bases between. The CDR3 has 15 residues. Germline CDR1 is MNHEY and CDR2 is SVGAGI.